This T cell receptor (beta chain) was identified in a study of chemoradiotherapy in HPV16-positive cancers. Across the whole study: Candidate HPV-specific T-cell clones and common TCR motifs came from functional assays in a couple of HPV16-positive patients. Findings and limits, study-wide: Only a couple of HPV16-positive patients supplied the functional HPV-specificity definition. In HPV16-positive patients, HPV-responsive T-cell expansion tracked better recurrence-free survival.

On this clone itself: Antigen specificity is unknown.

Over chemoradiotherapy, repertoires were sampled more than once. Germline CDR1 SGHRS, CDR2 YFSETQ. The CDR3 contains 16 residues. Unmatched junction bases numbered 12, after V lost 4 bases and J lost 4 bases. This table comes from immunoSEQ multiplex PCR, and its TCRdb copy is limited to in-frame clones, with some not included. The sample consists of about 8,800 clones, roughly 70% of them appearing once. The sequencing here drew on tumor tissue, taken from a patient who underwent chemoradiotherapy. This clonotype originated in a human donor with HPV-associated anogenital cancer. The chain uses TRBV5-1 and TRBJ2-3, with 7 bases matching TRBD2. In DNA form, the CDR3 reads TGCGCCAGCAGCCAGACGACTAGGGGAGGGCCAGATACGCAGTATTTT. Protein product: CASSQTTRGGPDTQYF.